These 8 T cell receptor beta chains were all obtained from the same sample, sequenced in a study of blood T cell repertoires in COVID-19. Data came from immunoSEQ multiplex PCR; TCRdb stores just in-frame clones and leaves some out. The data hold some 200,000 clones, with approximately 86% observed a single time. What was sequenced was PBMCs or T cells enriched from blood (not recorded which). These receptors all come from a woman in her fifties or sixties with acute COVID-19.

The J gene is TRBJ2-1, the V gene TRBV6-2 or TRBV6-3, with D perhaps TRBD2 (6 bases). This CDR3 has 14 amino acids. CDR1 and CDR2 (germline): MNHEY, SVGEGT. Trimming cost V 5 bases and J 7 bases, with 15 bases left between them. In nucleotides, the CDR3 is TGTGCCAGCAGTACCCCCGGCGGGGATAATGAGCAGTTCTTC. Translation: CASSTPGGDNEQFF.

This clone came up once. This chain links TRBV6-5 with TRBJ1-1, with TRBD1 matching 7 bases. Germline V gene lookup returns CDR1 MNHEY and CDR2 SVGAGI. V was pared by 6 bases and J by 7 bases, with 14 bases of the junction left unmatched. The CDR3 length is 15 residues. DNA of the CDR3: TGTGCCAGCAGACCTACTCATGACAGGGTGAATGAAGCTTTCTTT. Its translation: CASRPTHDRVNEAFF.

This clone came up many times. The chain carries TRBV2 and TRBJ2-7; D perhaps matches TRBD1 (6 bases). Trimming pared 8 bases from V and 6 bases from J, leaving 17 bases between. This CDR3 has 13 amino acids. Germline V gene data show CDR1 as SNHLY and CDR2 as FYNNEI. The CDR3 DNA reads as TGTGCCAGCTTGAACAGGGTTGGTGGCGAGCAGTACGTC. As protein: CASLNRVGGEQYV.

CDR3 region: CASSESRLARGPYEQYF. The CDR3 DNA is TGCGCCAGCAGTGAGTCTCGGCTAGCGAGAGGGCCCTACGAGCAGTACTTC. The V and J genes are TRBV10-1 and TRBJ2-7; D may be TRBD2 (6 bases). Per germline, CDR1 WNHNN and CDR2 SYGVQD (reference sequence). The CDR3 spans 17 residues. V was cut by 0 bases and J by 2 bases, with 17 bases left in between.

The chain employs TRBV11-3 and TRBJ2-3; 10 bases are a match to TRBD2. V lost 3 bases to trimming and J lost 5 bases; unmatched junction nucleotides: 5. Germline CDR1 reads SGHNT; CDR2 reads YENEEA. The CDR3 contains 15 residues. In nucleotides, the CDR3 is TGTGCCAGCAGCTTGGGGACTAGCGTTCTAGATACGCAGTATTTT. Amino acid sequence: CASSLGTSVLDTQYF.

This chain connects TRBV29-1 to TRBJ2-2, with D possibly being TRBD2 (5 bases). Germline V CDR1 and CDR2: SQVTM, ANQGSEA. Trimming took off 7 bases at V and 3 bases at J, with 12 bases between the two ends. The CDR3 sequence is 13 residues long. CDR3 sequence reads: CSARGRYTGELFF. CDR3 nucleotides: TGCAGCGCCCGAGGGCGCTACACCGGGGAGCTGTTTTTT.

V is TRBV21-1 and J is TRBJ2-1; TRBD2 reflects the table's D call only, with no check against the DNA. TRBV21-1 is recorded as a pseudogene. There are 16 residues in the CDR3. The CDR3 nucleotides are TGTGCCAGCAATATGTGTGGAGAGGCCGTTCACAATGAGCAGTTCTTC. Protein: CASNMCGEAVHNEQFF.

The V gene is TRBV11-3, the J gene TRBJ2-1; 8 bases map to TRBD2. The CDR3 is 15 amino acids. The germline V gene has CDR1 SGHNT and CDR2 YENEEA. Trimming at V came to 3 bases and at J to 10 bases, leaving 11 bases not matched to a gene. CDR3 bases: TGTGCCAGCAGCTTGTCCGGGACTAGTATAGGGGAGCAGTTCTTC. Amino acid sequence: CASSLSGTSIGEQFF.